The clone carrying this T cell receptor (beta chain) was counted only a few times. Its specificity is unknown. One entry per CDR3 protein, called by TCRdb with MiXCR from the reads. The sample lists some 680,000 distinct CDR3 sequences; 35% were seen once. With V trimmed by 1 base and J by 5 bases, 3 bases remained unmatched. This CDR3 is 13 amino acids long. Per germline, CDR1 DFQATT and CDR2 SNEGSKA (reference sequence). The entry originates in a study of T cell repertoires in cytomegalovirus infection. Across the study: Evidence of both CMV infection and a matching HLA type came from public TCR beta signatures. Findings and caveats of the study: Individuals carrying CMV plus the relevant HLA were identified by cumulative frequency of public TCR beta families. There were HLA-C-restricted CMV-specific TCR beta clonotypes dominating the ex vivo response.

This TCR derives from a human donor in good health (CMV status not recorded). Some clones in this sample may be carry-over from other donors' samples. Sample: PBMCs. This chain links TRBV20-1 with TRBJ2-5, with 8 bases identical to TRBD2. DNA for the CDR3: TGCAGTGCTAGAGGGGCTAGCGGGGAGACCCAGTACTTC. It specifies CSARGASGETQYF.